This TCR beta chain was identified during a study of vaccination effects on CD4 cells after COVID-19. Sequencing followed a ViraFEST assay step that expanded antigen-specific CD4+ T cells with viral peptide pools. Subsequent to a culture period of around eleven days, CD4+ T cells were isolated. The study found no prior SARS-CoV-2 infection in the vaccine recipients, who tested negative for nucleocapsid antibodies. The V and J ends lost 2 bases and 2 bases respectively, with 9 bases between them. There are 14 residues in the CDR3. From germline, CDR1 is SGHRS and CDR2 YFSETQ. Regarding this clone: The antigen remains undetermined.

TCRdb keeps only in-frame clones here, not all; method: immunoSEQ multiplex PCR. Among 55,000 to 80,000 clones, roughly 80% were seen once, and the ten largest hold less than 15%. Sequencing used CD4+ T cells from PBMCs cultured with SARS-CoV-2 spike peptides, obtained before COVID-19 vaccination. The receptor's source is a human donor who received a COVID-19 vaccine. V is TRBV5-1 and J is TRBJ2-3, with D possibly TRBD2 on 5 matching bases. In DNA, the CDR3 is TGCGCCAGCAGCTTAGCGGACCACACAGATACGCAGTATTTT. It is translated as CASSLADHTDTQYF.